This T cell receptor beta chain was captured by sequencing in a study of blood T cell repertoires in COVID-19 (dated by TCRdb to 2018 to 2021). With respect to the entire study: Collaborator samples came from the United States, Italy and Spain and covered acute and convalescent phases of COVID-19. Where HLA class I and class II types were available, the types were taken from metadata supplied by the sample provider, not from assay-based typing. The material from the prospective study consisted of cDNA or gDNA derived from T cells, B-cell-depleted T cells, or PBMCs. The sample metadata nearly always contained a de-identified subject ID, COVID-19 status, age in years and sex. Subjects who had been exposed to COVID-19, were actively infected with it, or had recovered from it provided the deeply sampled blood TCRbeta repertoires that made up the dataset. Samples came from the ongoing ImmuneRACE study (first 160 participants) plus 1,254 subjects from 6 global collaborators. The repertoires were made available in a free public database intended to serve as a resource for research on the immune response to SARS-CoV-2.

Broader findings and caveats from the paper: Clinical and demographic metadata were provided uncurated, with the amount varying by source and participant.

Per the germline V gene, KGHSH is the CDR1 and LQKENI is the CDR2. The junction carries 20 bases between V and J, which are trimmed by 2 bases and 10 bases respectively. Inclusive of the bounding cysteine and phenylalanine, the CDR3 is 15 residues long. Of the read, only the CDR3 DNA is kept; its 45 bases are in frame from base 1. One collaborating source in Seattle enrolled patients during active infection and followed them longitudinally through the course of disease. Whole blood was collected in K2EDTA tubes by collaborating institutions according to the institutions' own protocols. For TCRbeta analysis, collaborators shipped samples as frozen whole blood, isolated PBMCs, or DNA extracted from either of those sample types. Worth noting for this clone: It has no known antigen specificity. No base-level quality is on record; no much larger clone is a single base apart.

TCRbeta CDR3 regions were amplified from genomic DNA using the immunoSEQ Assay, a bias-controlled multiplex PCR. The source study handled its data this way. Nucleated cell counts per sample were estimated from amplification of reference gene primers within the assay. Sequence reads were collapsed and filtered to measure the absolute abundance of every unique TCRbeta CDR3 rearrangement. For each sample, productive Simpson clonality was calculated by taking the square root of Simpson's diversity index across productive rearrangements. TCRdb took over this immuneACCESS table, retaining in-frame rearrangements with V and J assigned. Such tables are incomplete; in checked studies, under half of the missing clones stem from an unresolved V gene, and the remainder is unexplained. Clonal size and the V and J genes are those of that table, whereas D and trimming came from the DNA. The sample includes 220,000 or so clones, with 85% to 90% observed a single time. The top ten clonotypes cover approximately 10% of the sample.

This clonotype was obtained from a woman in her fifties or sixties with COVID-19, enrolled during active disease. The sequencing sample was made of peripheral blood. The rearranged segments are TRBV18 and TRBJ1-2, with the identity of the D gene unclear. The DNA sequence follows: TGTGCCAGCTCACCAGTTCCCCCCACAGAGACATACTACACCTTC. Translated, it gives CASSPVPPTETYYTF.